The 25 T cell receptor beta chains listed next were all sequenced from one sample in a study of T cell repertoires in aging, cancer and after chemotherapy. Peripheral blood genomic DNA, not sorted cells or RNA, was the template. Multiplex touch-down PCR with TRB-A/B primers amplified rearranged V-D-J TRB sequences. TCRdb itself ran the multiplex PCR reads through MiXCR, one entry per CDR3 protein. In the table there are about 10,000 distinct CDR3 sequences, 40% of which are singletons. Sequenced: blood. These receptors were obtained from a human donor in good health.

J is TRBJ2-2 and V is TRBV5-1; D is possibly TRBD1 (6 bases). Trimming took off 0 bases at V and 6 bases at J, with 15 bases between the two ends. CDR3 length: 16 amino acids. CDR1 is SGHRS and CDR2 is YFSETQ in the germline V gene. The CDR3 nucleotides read TGCGCCAGCAGCTTGGCGGCAGGGGCGCGGGCCGGGGAGCTGTTTTTT. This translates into CASSLAAGARAGELFF.

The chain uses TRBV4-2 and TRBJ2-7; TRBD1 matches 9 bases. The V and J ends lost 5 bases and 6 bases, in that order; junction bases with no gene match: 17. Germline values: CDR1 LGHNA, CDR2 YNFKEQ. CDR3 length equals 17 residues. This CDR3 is CASSAFGEGRDRVEQYF. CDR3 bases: TGTGCCAGCAGCGCATTCGGGGAGGGCCGGGACAGGGTCGAGCAGTACTTC.

The CDR3 region is CAWSGGGYPYEQYF. The CDR3 DNA sequence: TGTGCCTGGAGTGGGGGGGGGTACCCCTACGAGCAGTACTTC. The rearrangement joins TRBV30 to TRBJ2-7, with 7 positions matching TRBD2. The CDR3 is made up of 14 amino acids. Germline CDR1 reads GTSNPN; CDR2 reads SVGIG (reference sequence). Trimming took 1 base from V and 2 from J; bases not matched to a gene: 5.

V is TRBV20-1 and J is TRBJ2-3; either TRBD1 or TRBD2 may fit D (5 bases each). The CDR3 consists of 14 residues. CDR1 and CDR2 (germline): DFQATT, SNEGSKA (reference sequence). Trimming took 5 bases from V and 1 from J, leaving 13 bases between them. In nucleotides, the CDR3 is TGCAGTGCTCCGCCCGGGGCGGGCACAGATACGCAGTATTTT. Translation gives CSAPPGAGTDTQYF.

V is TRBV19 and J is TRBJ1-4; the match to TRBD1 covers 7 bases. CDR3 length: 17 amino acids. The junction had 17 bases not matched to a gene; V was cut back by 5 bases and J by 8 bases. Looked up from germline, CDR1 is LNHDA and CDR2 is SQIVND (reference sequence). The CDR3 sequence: CASSRRGRQGRYEKLFF. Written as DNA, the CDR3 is TGTGCCAGTAGTCGCAGAGGGCGACAGGGACGGTACGAAAAACTGTTTTTT.

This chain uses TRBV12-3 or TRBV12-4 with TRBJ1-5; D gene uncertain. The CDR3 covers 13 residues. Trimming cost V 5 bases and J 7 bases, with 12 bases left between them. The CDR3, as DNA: TGTGCCAGCAGTCCTGGAAGTGGCCAGCCCCAGCATTTT. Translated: CASSPGSGQPQHF.

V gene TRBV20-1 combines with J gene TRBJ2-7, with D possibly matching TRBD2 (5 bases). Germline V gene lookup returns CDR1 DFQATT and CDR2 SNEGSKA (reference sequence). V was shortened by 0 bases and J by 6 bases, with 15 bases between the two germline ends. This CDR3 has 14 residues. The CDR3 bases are TGCAGTGCTAGAGAACCGGGGTTGCCAGCCGAGCAGTACTTC. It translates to CSAREPGLPAEQYF.

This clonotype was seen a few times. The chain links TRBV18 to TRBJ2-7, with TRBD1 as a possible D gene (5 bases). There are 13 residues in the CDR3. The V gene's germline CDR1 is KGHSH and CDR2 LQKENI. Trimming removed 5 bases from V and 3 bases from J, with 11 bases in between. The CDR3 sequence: CASSYRFYYEQYV. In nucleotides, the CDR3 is TGTGCCAGCTCATACAGGTTTTACTACGAGCAGTACGTC.

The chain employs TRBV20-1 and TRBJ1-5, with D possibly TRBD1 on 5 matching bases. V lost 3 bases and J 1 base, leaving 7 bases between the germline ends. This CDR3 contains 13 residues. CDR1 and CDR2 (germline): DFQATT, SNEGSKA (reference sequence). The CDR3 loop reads CSARGGSNQPQHF. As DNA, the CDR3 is TGCAGTGCTAGGGGGGGGAGCAATCAGCCCCAGCATTTT.

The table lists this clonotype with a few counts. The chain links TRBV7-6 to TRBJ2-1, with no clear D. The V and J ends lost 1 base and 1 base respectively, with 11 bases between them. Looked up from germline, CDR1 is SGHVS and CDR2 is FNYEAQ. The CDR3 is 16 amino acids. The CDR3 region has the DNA TGTGCCAGCAGCTTAGGAGGCCGCCAATCCTACAATGAGCAGTTCTTC. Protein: CASSLGGRQSYNEQFF.

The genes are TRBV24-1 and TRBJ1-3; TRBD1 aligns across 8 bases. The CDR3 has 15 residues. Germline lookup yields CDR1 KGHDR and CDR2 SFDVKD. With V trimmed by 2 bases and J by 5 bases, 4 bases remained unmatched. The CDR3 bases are TGTGCCACCAGTGATTCTCAGGGGGCTCGAAACACCATATATTTT. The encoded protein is CATSDSQGARNTIYF.

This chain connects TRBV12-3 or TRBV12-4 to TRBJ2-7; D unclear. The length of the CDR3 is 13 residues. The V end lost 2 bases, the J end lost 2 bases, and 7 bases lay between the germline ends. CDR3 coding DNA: TGTGCCAGCAGTTTACCGCCGGCCTACGAGCAGTACGTC. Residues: CASSLPPAYEQYV.

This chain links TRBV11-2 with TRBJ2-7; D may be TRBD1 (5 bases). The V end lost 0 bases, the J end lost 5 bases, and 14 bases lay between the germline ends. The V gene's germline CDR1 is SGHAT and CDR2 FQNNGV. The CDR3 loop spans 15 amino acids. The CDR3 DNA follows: TGTGCCAGCAGCTTAGATTTTGGGGCTGGCCACGAGCAGTACTTC. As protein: CASSLDFGAGHEQYF.

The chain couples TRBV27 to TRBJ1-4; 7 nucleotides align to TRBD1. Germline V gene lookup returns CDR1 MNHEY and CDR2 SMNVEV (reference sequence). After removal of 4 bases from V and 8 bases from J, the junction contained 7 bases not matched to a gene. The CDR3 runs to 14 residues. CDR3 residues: CASSYDRAGEKLFF. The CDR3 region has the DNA TGTGCCAGCAGTTACGACAGGGCTGGCGAAAAACTGTTTTTT.

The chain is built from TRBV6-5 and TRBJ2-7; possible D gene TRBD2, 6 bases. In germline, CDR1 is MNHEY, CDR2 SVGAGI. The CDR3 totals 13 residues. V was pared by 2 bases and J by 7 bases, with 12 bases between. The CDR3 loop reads CASSYTGLQEQYF. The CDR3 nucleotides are TGTGCCAGCAGTTACACGGGACTCCAGGAGCAGTACTTC.

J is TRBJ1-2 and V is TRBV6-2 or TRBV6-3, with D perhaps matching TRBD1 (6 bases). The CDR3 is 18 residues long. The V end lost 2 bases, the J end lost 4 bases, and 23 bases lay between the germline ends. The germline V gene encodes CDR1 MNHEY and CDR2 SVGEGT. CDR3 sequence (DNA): TGTGCCAGCAGTTACGAACGTGTGGACAGCCCTCTGGGCTATGGCTACACCTTC. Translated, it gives CASSYERVDSPLGYGYTF.

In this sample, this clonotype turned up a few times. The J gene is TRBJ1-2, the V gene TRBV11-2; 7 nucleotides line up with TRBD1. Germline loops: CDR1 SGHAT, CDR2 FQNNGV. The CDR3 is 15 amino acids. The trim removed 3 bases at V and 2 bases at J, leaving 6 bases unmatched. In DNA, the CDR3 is TGTGCCAGCAGCTTGAAGGGACAGATAAACTATGGCTACACCTTC. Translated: CASSLKGQINYGYTF. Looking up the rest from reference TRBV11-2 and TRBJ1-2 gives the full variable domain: EAGVAQSPRYKIIEKRQSVAFWCNPISGHATLYWYQQILGQGPKLLIQFQNNGVVDDSQLPKDRFSAERLKGVDSTLKIQPAKLEDSAVYLCASSLKGQINYGYTFGSGTRLTVV.

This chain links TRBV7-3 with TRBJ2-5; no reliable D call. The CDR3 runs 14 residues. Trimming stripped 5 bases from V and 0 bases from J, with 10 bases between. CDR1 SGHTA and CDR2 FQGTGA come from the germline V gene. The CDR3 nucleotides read TGTGCCAGCAGCCTCACCCGGAACCAAGAGACCCAGTACTTC. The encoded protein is CASSLTRNQETQYF. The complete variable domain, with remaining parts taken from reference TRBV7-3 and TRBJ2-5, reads GAGVSQTPSNKVTEKGKYVELRCDPISGHTALYWYRQSLGQGPEFLIYFQGTGAADDSGLPNDRFFAVRPEGSVSTLKIQRTERGDSAVYLCASSLTRNQETQYFGPGTRLLVL.

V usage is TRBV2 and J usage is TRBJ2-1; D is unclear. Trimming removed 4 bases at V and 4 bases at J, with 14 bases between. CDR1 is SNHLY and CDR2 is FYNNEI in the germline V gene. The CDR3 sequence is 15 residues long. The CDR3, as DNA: TGTGCCAGCAGTGTAAGGGCAATTTCGTACAATGAGCAGTTCTTC. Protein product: CASSVRAISYNEQFF. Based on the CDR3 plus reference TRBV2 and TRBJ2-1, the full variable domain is EPEVTQTPSHQVTQMGQEVILRCVPISNHLYFYWYRQILGQKVEFLVSFYNNEISEKSEIFDDQFSVERPDGSNFTLKIRSTKLEDSAMYFCASSVRAISYNEQFFGPGTRLTVL.

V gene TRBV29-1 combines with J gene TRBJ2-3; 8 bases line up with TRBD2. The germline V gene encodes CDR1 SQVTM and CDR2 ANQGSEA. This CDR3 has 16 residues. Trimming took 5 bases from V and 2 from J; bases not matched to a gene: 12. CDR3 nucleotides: TGCAGCGTTACGGACCCGCGGGGGGCCCTCACAGATACGCAGTATTTT. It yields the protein CSVTDPRGALTDTQYF.

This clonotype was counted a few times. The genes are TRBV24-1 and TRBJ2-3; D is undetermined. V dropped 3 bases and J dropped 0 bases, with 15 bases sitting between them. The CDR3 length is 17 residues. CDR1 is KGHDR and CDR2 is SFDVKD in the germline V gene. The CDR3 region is CATSDPSASASTDTQYF. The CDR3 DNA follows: TGTGCCACCAGTGATCCGTCCGCGTCGGCTAGCACAGATACGCAGTATTTT.

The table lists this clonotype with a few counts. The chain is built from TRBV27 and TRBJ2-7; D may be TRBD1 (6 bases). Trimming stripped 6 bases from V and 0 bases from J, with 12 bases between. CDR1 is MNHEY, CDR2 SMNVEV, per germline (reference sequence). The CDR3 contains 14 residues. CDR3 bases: TGTGCCAGCAGCTTAGGACAGAGCTCCTACGAGCAGTACGTC. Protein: CASSLGQSSYEQYV.

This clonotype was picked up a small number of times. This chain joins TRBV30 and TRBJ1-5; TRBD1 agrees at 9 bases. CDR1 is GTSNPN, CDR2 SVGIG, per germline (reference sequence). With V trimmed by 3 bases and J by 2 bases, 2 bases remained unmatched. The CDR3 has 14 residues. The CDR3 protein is CAWSRTGGNQPQHF. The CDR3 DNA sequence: TGTGCCTGGAGCCGGACAGGGGGCAATCAGCCCCAGCATTTT.

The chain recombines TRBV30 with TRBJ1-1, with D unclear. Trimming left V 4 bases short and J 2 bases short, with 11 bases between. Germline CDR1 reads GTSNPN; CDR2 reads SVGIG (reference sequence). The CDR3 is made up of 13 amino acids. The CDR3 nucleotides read TGTGCCTGGATACCAAGAGGAAACACTGAAGCTTTCTTT. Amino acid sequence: CAWIPRGNTEAFF.

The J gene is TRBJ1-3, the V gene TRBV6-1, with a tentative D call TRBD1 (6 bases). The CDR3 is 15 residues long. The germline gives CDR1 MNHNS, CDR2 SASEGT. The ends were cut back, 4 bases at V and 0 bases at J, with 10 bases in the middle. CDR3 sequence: CASSVDRLSGNTIYF. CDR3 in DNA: TGTGCCAGCAGTGTTGACAGGCTCTCTGGAAACACCATATATTTT.